Each of the 25 T cell receptor beta chains below was sequenced from the same sample in a study of T cell responses to AZD1222 COVID-19 vaccine. The repertoire was sequenced with immunoSEQ multiplex PCR; TCRdb's copy has only in-frame clones and lacks some. The table lists about 200,000 clones, roughly nine tenths of them singletons. Sequenced here: peripheral blood, sampled 28 days after the second AZD1222 dose. These receptors were obtained from an adult who received the AZD1222 COVID-19 vaccine.

The chain is built from TRBV9 and TRBJ1-2; D not certain. This CDR3 is 14 amino acids long. In germline, CDR1 is SGDLS, CDR2 YYNGEE. Trimming removed 4 bases from V and 5 bases from J, with 15 bases in between. For the CDR3, the DNA is TGTGCCAGCAGCACTGAACAGAGGAGATATGGCTACACCTTC. The encoded protein is CASSTEQRRYGYTF.

V usage is TRBV18 and J usage is TRBJ2-7; D is unresolved. CDR3 length: 15 amino acids. V was cut by 1 base and J by 3 bases, with 13 bases left in between. CDR1 is KGHSH and CDR2 is LQKENI in the germline V gene. CDR3 nucleotides: TGTGCCAGCTCACCACGAAGGGAACTAATCTACGAGCAGTACTTC. Residues: CASSPRRELIYEQYF.

The chain joins TRBV11-3 to TRBJ1-1; D remains ambiguous. The CDR3 extends over 15 amino acids. Trimming shortened V by 1 base and J by 1 base, and 10 bases separated the two germline ends. Germline CDR1 and CDR2: SGHNT and YENEEA. The DNA of the CDR3 is TGTGCCAGCAGCTTAGGAGGTGGACCGAACACTGAAGCTTTCTTT. Protein: CASSLGGGPNTEAFF.

This clone was seen once. V and J are TRBV10-3 and TRBJ2-3; D ambiguous. The germline gives CDR1 ENHRY, CDR2 SYGVKD. This CDR3 comprises 11 residues. The ends were cut back, 4 bases at V and 4 bases at J, with 3 bases in the middle. CDR3 loop: CAISVADTQYF. CDR3 coding DNA: TGTGCCATCAGTGTTGCAGATACGCAGTATTTT.

The V gene is TRBV6-6, the J gene TRBJ1-2; a weak D match, TRBD1 (6 bases). Between the trimmed V and J ends, which lost 0 bases and 7 bases, there was a span of 12 bases. Germline V gene lookup returns CDR1 MNHNY and CDR2 SVGAGI (reference sequence). The CDR3 loop spans 14 amino acids. The CDR3 here is CASSYSGGYGGYTF. In nucleotides, the CDR3 is TGTGCCAGCAGTTACTCCGGGGGCTATGGTGGCTACACCTTC.

The rearrangement joins TRBV9 to TRBJ1-2; D gene uncertain. V was shortened by 4 bases and J by 7 bases, with 11 bases between the two germline ends. This CDR3 comprises 12 residues. CDR1 SGDLS and CDR2 YYNGEE come from the germline V gene. CDR3 in amino acids: CASSPLASGYTF. In DNA, the CDR3 is TGTGCCAGCAGCCCCCTCGCTAGTGGCTACACCTTC. Drawing the rest from reference TRBV9 and TRBJ1-2, the complete variable domain is DSGVTQTPKHLITATGQRVTLRCSPRSGDLSVYWYQQSLDQGLQFLIQYYNGEERAKGNILERFSAQQFPDLHSELNLSSLELGDSALYFCASSPLASGYTFGSGTRLTVV.

The chain combines TRBV11-1 with TRBJ2-7; D possibly corresponds to TRBD2 (6 bases). The CDR3 runs to 14 residues. Germline CDR1 reads SGHAT; CDR2 reads FQDESV (reference sequence). Trimming took off 5 bases at V and 3 bases at J, with 14 bases between the two ends. As DNA, the CDR3 is TGTGCCAGCAGCCCTCTGGGGGGAGACTACGAGCAGTACTTC. Translated: CASSPLGGDYEQYF. The whole variable domain, remainder taken from reference TRBV11-1 and TRBJ2-7, is EAEVAQSPRYKITEKSQAVAFWCDPISGHATLYWYRQILGQGPELLVQFQDESVVDDSQLPKDRFSAERLKGVDSTLKIQPAELGDSAMYLCASSPLGGDYEQYFGPGTRLTVT.

This clone was seen only once. The chain has TRBV5-1 and TRBJ1-1; 9 nucleotides line up with TRBD1. This CDR3 is 15 amino acids long. Unmatched junction bases numbered 8, after V lost 4 bases and J lost 4 bases. Per the germline V gene, CDR1 is SGHRS and CDR2 is YFSETQ. DNA for the CDR3: TGCGCCAGCAGCGGGGGACAGGGTTTGAGCACTGAAGCTTTCTTT. It translates to CASSGGQGLSTEAFF.

This clone was seen just once. The V gene is TRBV10-3, the J gene TRBJ1-5; no definite D call. Germline assignment: CDR1 ENHRY and CDR2 SYGVKD. Trimming removed 1 base from V and 4 bases from J, with 8 bases in between. CDR3 size: 14 residues. The CDR3 nucleotides read TGTGCCATCAGTGAGTTGTCGGCAAATCAGCCCCAGCATTTT. Translating gives CAISELSANQPQHF.

The V gene is TRBV2, the J gene TRBJ2-4; unclear D gene. The V gene's germline CDR1 is SNHLY and CDR2 FYNNEI. This CDR3 contains 12 residues. Deletions cut 4 bases from V and 6 bases from J, with 7 bases between. The CDR3 loop reads CASSAAGNIQYF. The CDR3, as DNA: TGTGCCAGCAGTGCCGCCGGAAACATTCAGTACTTC. Full variable domain (missing parts from reference TRBV2 and TRBJ2-4): EPEVTQTPSHQVTQMGQEVILRCVPISNHLYFYWYRQILGQKVEFLVSFYNNEISEKSEIFDDQFSVERPDGSNFTLKIRSTKLEDSAMYFCASSAAGNIQYFGAGTRLSVL.

V and J are TRBV19 and TRBJ1-4; no definite D call. Germline-derived CDR1 and CDR2 are LNHDA and SQIVND (reference sequence). V was clipped by 5 bases and J by 4 bases, with 11 bases between them. CDR3 length: 14 amino acids. CDR3 sequence (DNA): TGTGCCAGTAGTGCCTGGATATATAATGAAAAACTGTTTTTT. Residues: CASSAWIYNEKLFF.

The rearrangement uses TRBV30 and TRBJ2-1, with unresolved D. This CDR3 has 12 residues. Trimming took off 2 bases at V and 7 bases at J, with 9 bases between the two ends. Per germline, CDR1 GTSNPN and CDR2 SVGIG (reference sequence). The CDR3 DNA reads as TGTGCCTGGAGTCCAATCCGGAATGAGCAGTTCTTC. Amino acid sequence: CAWSPIRNEQFF.

The CDR3 reads CASSPVGDSPLHF. The DNA for the CDR3 is TGTGCCAGCAGCCCGGTGGGGGATTCACCCCTCCACTTT. This rearrangement joins TRBV9 to TRBJ1-6, with a tentative D call TRBD1 (5 bases). The CDR3 totals 13 residues. V was clipped by 4 bases and J by 8 bases, with 10 bases between them. The V gene's germline CDR1 is SGDLS and CDR2 YYNGEE.

This clone was found many times. The gene calls are TRBV6-2 or TRBV6-3 and TRBJ2-7, with 10 positions matching TRBD2. The V gene end was trimmed by 7 bases and the J gene end by 4 bases; junction bases not matched to a gene: 10. CDR3 length: 15 residues. Per germline, CDR1 MNHEY and CDR2 SVGEGT. CDR3 sequence: CASTPALAGRYEQYF. The CDR3 DNA reads TGTGCCAGCACCCCCGCACTAGCGGGAAGGTACGAGCAGTACTTC.

The CDR3 sequence: CASSLAQPGGDEQFF. For the CDR3, the DNA is TGTGCCAGCAGCTTAGCCCAACCCGGGGGGGATGAGCAGTTCTTC. The V gene is TRBV11-2, the J gene TRBJ2-1; 8 bases align to TRBD2. The CDR3 contains 15 residues. Looked up from germline, CDR1 is SGHAT and CDR2 is FQNNGV. With 1 base clipped from V and 8 bases from J, the junction kept 7 bases outside the gene matches.

The genes are TRBV27 and TRBJ2-7; TRBD1 aligns across 8 bases. Losses at the gene ends were 2 bases for V and 3 bases for J; bases not matched to a gene: 12. The V gene's germline CDR1 is MNHEY and CDR2 SMNVEV (reference sequence). This CDR3 has 17 residues. The CDR3 loop is CASSLAAPPTGVYEQYF. As DNA, the CDR3 is TGTGCCAGCAGTTTAGCAGCCCCTCCGACAGGGGTCTACGAGCAGTACTTC.

The V gene is TRBV11-3, the J gene TRBJ1-3, with D uncertain. CDR3 size: 17 residues. Deletions cut 1 base from V and 0 bases from J, with 13 bases between. Germline-derived CDR1 and CDR2 are SGHNT and YENEEA. CDR3 sequence: CASSLAFWGSSGNTIYF. CDR3 bases: TGTGCCAGCAGCTTAGCGTTTTGGGGAAGCTCTGGAAACACCATATATTTT.

CDR3 sequence (DNA): TGTGCCAGCAGTTCCTCACGAGGGGCTTATGGCTACACCTTC. It encodes CASSSSRGAYGYTF. The chain couples TRBV28 to TRBJ1-2, with D perhaps matching TRBD1 (5 bases). The CDR3 totals 14 residues. Looked up from germline, CDR1 is MDHEN and CDR2 is SYDVKM. V lost 4 bases and J lost 5, with 14 bases in between.

The gene calls are TRBV19 and TRBJ2-7; D may be TRBD1 (6 bases). The V gene lost 3 bases and the J gene lost 7 bases, with 10 bases spanning the gap. Germline CDR1 LNHDA, CDR2 SQIVND (reference sequence). This CDR3 has 12 amino acids. CDR3 region: CASSMGAGEQYF. The CDR3 nucleotides are TGTGCCAGTAGTATGGGGGCAGGAGAGCAGTACTTC.

This clone showed up just once. This sequence joins TRBV10-3 and TRBJ2-5; tentatively, D is TRBD1 (6 bases). The V gene's germline CDR1 is ENHRY and CDR2 SYGVKD. The CDR3 is made up of 15 amino acids. V lost 0 bases to trimming and J lost 5 bases, with 13 bases between them. The CDR3 DNA reads TGTGCCATCAGTGAGTCGCCACAGGGTGGGGAGACCCAGTACTTC. Translated, it gives CAISESPQGGETQYF.

This chain connects TRBV28 to TRBJ2-1; possibly TRBD2 for D (6 bases). The CDR3 totals 14 residues. Germline V gives CDR1 MDHEN, CDR2 SYDVKM. The V end lost 7 bases, the J end lost 7 bases, and 17 bases lay between the germline ends. In DNA, the CDR3 is TGTGCCAGCAACCACCGGGCGGGAACTAATGAGCAGTTCTTC. Translating it yields CASNHRAGTNEQFF.

This clone was observed a single time. This chain links TRBV29-1 with TRBJ2-7, with a possible D match to TRBD1 (6 bases). V lost 3 bases, J lost 6 bases, and 15 bases lay in between. This CDR3 spans 13 amino acids. Per the germline V gene, CDR1 is SQVTM and CDR2 is ANQGSEA. DNA for the CDR3: TGCAGCGTTGACTGGCAGGGGACCCGCGAGCAGTACTTC. Its translation is CSVDWQGTREQYF.

V usage is TRBV10-3 and J usage is TRBJ2-3; 11 positions agree with TRBD2. CDR1 ENHRY and CDR2 SYGVKD come from the germline V gene. V gave up 9 bases and J gave up 5 bases; unmatched junction bases: 1. The length of the CDR3 is 12 residues. The CDR3 nucleotides are TGTGCCATACTAGCGGGAGAAGATACGCAGTATTTT. Translating it yields CAILAGEDTQYF.

The V and J genes are TRBV10-3 and TRBJ2-5; tentatively, D is TRBD1 or TRBD2 (5 bases each). The CDR3 loop spans 13 amino acids. Germline assignment: CDR1 ENHRY and CDR2 SYGVKD. Deletions cut 10 bases from V and 1 base from J, with 13 bases between. The CDR3 loop reads CATSRDPQETQYF. As DNA, the CDR3 is TGTGCCACCAGCCGGGACCCCCAAGAGACCCAGTACTTC.

V is TRBV6-5 and J is TRBJ2-5; D unclear. Germline assignment: CDR1 MNHEY and CDR2 SVGAGI. V lost 0 bases, J lost 0 bases, and 2 bases lay in between. The CDR3 is made up of 13 amino acids. DNA of the CDR3: TGTGCCAGCAGTTACTCGAACCAAGAGACCCAGTACTTC. This encodes CASSYSNQETQYF.